The T cell receptor beta chain described here comes from a study of T cell repertoires in cytomegalovirus infection. In this sample, this clonotype turned up a few times. One entry per CDR3 protein, called by TCRdb with MiXCR from the reads. This sample has just under 550,000 distinct CDR3 sequences, with more than 25% found just once. CDR1 SGDLS and CDR2 YYNGEE come from the germline V gene. The V segment lost 5 bases and the J segment 5 bases; nucleotides outside the gene matches: 7. The CDR3 runs to 15 residues. The chain carries TRBV9 and TRBJ2-5, with 12 bases that match TRBD2. The specimen sequenced was PBMCs. This clonotype was sampled from a human donor in good health (CMV status not recorded). Some clones in this sample may be carry-over from other donors' samples. The chain's CDR3 is CASSLAGGPRETQYF. The CDR3 DNA reads TGTGCCAGCAGTCTAGCGGGAGGGCCTCGGGAGACCCAGTACTTC.